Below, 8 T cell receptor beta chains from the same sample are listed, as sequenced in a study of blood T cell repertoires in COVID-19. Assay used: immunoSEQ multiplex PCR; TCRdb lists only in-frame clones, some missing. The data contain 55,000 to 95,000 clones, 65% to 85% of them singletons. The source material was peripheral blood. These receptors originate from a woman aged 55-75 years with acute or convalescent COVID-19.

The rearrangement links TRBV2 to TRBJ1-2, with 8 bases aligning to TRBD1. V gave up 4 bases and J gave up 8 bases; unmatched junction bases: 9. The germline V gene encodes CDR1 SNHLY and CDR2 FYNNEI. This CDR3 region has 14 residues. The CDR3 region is CASSGWDRRSGYTF. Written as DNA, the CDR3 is TGTGCCAGCAGTGGATGGGACAGGCGTTCCGGCTACACCTTC.

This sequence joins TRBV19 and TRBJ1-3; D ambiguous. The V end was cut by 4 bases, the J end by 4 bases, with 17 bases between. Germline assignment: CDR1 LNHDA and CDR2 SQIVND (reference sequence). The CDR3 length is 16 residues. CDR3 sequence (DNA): TGTGCCAGTAGTACCCCGAGGCAGATCTACGGAAACACCATATATTTT. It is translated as CASSTPRQIYGNTIYF. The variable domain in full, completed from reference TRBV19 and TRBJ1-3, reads DGGITQSPKYLFRKEGQNVTLSCEQNLNHDAMYWYRQDPGQGLRLIYYSQIVNDFQKGDIAEGYSVSREKKESFPLTVTSAQKNPTAFYLCASSTPRQIYGNTIYFGEGSWLTVV.

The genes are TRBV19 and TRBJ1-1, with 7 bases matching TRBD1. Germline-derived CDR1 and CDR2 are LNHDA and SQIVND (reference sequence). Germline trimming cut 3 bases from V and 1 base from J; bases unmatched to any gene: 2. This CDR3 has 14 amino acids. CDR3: CASSMHRGNTEAFF. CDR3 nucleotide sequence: TGTGCCAGTAGTATGCACAGGGGGAACACTGAAGCTTTCTTT.

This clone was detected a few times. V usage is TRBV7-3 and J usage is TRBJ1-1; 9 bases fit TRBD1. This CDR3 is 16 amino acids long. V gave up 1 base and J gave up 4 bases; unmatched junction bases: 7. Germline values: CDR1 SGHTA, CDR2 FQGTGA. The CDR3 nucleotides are TGTGCCAGCAGCTTAAGAGGGACAGGGTTGAGCACTGAAGCTTTCTTT. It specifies CASSLRGTGLSTEAFF.

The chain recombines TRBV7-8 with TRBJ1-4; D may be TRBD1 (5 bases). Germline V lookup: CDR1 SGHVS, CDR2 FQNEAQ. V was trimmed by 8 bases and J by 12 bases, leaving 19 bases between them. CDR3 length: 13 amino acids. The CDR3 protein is CASSPDILVELFF. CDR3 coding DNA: TGTGCCAGCTCCCCGGACATCCTTGTAGAACTGTTTTTT.

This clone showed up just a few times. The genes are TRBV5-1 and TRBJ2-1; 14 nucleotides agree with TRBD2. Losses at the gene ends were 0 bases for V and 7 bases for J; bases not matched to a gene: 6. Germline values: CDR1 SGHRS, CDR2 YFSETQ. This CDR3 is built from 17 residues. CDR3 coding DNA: TGCGCCAGCAGCTTGGGACTAGCGGGAGGGCCTTGGAATGAGCAGTTCTTC. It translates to CASSLGLAGGPWNEQFF.

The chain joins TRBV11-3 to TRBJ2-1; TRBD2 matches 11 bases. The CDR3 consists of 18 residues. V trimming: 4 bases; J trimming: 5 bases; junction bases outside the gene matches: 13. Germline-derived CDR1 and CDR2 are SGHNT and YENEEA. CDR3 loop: CASSYSGTSGSRHNEQFF. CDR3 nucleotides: TGTGCCAGCAGCTACTCTGGCACTAGCGGGAGCCGGCACAATGAGCAGTTCTTC.

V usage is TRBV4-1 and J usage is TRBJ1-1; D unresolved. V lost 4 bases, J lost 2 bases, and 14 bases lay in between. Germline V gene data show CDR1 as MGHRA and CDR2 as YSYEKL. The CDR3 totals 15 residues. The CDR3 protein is CASSREPSSNTEAFF. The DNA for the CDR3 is TGCGCCAGCAGCCGAGAACCGTCGAGCAACACTGAAGCTTTCTTT.